Described below is a single T cell receptor (beta chain) sequence and its context. The data are from a study of blood T cell repertoires in COVID-19. About the research overall: Donors in the United States, Italy and Spain gave samples during acute or convalescent COVID-19. Sample material is recorded as cDNA or gDNA derived from T cells, B-cell-depleted T cells, or PBMCs.

In the original processing: Amplification with reference gene primers provided the estimates of nucleated cell counts. Sequenced by immunoSEQ multiplex PCR; TCRdb stores in-frame clones only, minus some. The V and J calls and clone size were taken over from that table, and D and trimming were inferred from the DNA. The table lists under 200,000 clones, approximately 90% of them singletons. Germline V gene lookup returns CDR1 SNHLY and CDR2 FYNNEI. This CDR3 spans 15 amino acids. The ends lost 6 bases at V and 4 bases at J; junction bases unmatched: 5. This clonotype was obtained from a man aged 18 to 29 with acute or convalescent COVID-19. V and J are TRBV2 and TRBJ1-5, with 11 bases matching TRBD1. Material: peripheral blood. The CDR3 here is CASRPGTGGNQPQHF. CDR3 nucleotide sequence: TGTGCCAGCAGGCCCGGGACAGGGGGGAATCAGCCCCAGCATTTT.